These 19 T cell receptor beta chains came from one sample sequenced in a study of cytomegalovirus exposure and HLA in healthy donors. Amplification used 60 Vbeta primers and 13 Jbeta primers. The table came from immunoSEQ multiplex PCR; TCRdb's copy has only in-frame clones and leaves some out. The repertoire consists of around 85,000 clones, with about 77% occurring once and the leading ten covering roughly 4.2%. Material for sequencing was PBMCs. The receptors were gathered from a man in his sixties in good health and CMV-seronegative.

J is TRBJ1-2 and V is TRBV6-1; 9 bases are a match to TRBD1. The CDR3 loop spans 14 amino acids. Germline lookup yields CDR1 MNHNS and CDR2 SASEGT. The junction had 5 bases not matched to a gene; V was cut back by 5 bases and J by 4 bases. CDR3: CASSSTGGFYGYTF. The CDR3 DNA sequence: TGTGCCAGCAGTTCGACAGGGGGTTTCTATGGCTACACCTTC.

The CDR3 coding sequence is TGTGCCAGCAGCGTAGGAGGACTAGCAGCCTACGAGCAGTACTTC. Amino acid sequence: CASSVGGLAAYEQYF. The V call is TRBV9, the J call TRBJ2-7, with TRBD2 matching 8 bases. V shed 0 bases, J shed 2 bases, and the junction held 4 bases outside the gene matches. Germline CDR1 and CDR2: SGDLS and YYNGEE. This CDR3 has 15 amino acids.

The V gene is TRBV18, the J gene TRBJ2-7; 8 nucleotides line up with TRBD1. The CDR3 consists of 15 residues. Trimming removed 6 bases from V and 3 bases from J; junction bases left unmatched: 10. The germline V gene has CDR1 KGHSH and CDR2 LQKENI. The CDR3 nucleotides are TGTGCCAGCTCTTACGACAGGGGAGAGGTCTACGAGCAGTACTTC. This codes for CASSYDRGEVYEQYF.

The rearrangement joins TRBV5-8 to TRBJ1-5, with D tentatively TRBD1 (5 bases). The V gene lost 4 bases and the J gene lost 0 bases, with 11 bases spanning the gap. This CDR3 region has 15 residues. Germline V lookup: CDR1 SGHTS, CDR2 YDEGEE. CDR3 loop: CASSLDSYSNQPQHF. Here the CDR3 DNA reads TGTGCCAGCAGCCTCGACAGTTATAGCAATCAGCCCCAGCATTTT.

Written as DNA, the CDR3 is TGTGCCAGCAGCCCAACAGGGACGCAGCCCCAGCATTTT. Translation: CASSPTGTQPQHF. The J gene is TRBJ1-5, the V gene TRBV9; D possibly corresponds to TRBD1 (6 bases). This CDR3 is built from 13 residues. Looked up from germline, CDR1 is SGDLS and CDR2 is YYNGEE. V lost 4 bases and J lost 7, with 12 bases in between.

This chain joins TRBV5-5 and TRBJ2-7; 11 nucleotides align to TRBD1. The J segment lost 6 bases and the V segment lost 3 bases, leaving 2 bases of the junction unmatched. The CDR3 is 13 residues long. The germline V gene has CDR1 SGHKS and CDR2 YYEKEE (reference sequence). As DNA, the CDR3 is TGTGCCAGCAGCTGGGGGACAGGGGGCGAGCAGTACTTC. The encoded protein is CASSWGTGGEQYF.

This clone was found once. The rearrangement links TRBV19 to TRBJ1-5; D uncertain. Germline V gene data show CDR1 as LNHDA and CDR2 as SQIVND (reference sequence). V gave up 5 bases and J gave up 9 bases, with 8 bases separating them. The CDR3 consists of 11 residues. The CDR3 is CASSARGPQHF. CDR3 in DNA: TGTGCCAGTAGTGCCCGGGGGCCCCAGCATTTT.

The chain carries TRBV27 and TRBJ1-1, with 9 bases fitting TRBD1. The V and J ends lost 6 bases and 0 bases, in that order; junction bases with no gene match: 8. The CDR3 has 16 amino acids. CDR1 is MNHEY and CDR2 is SMNVEV in the germline V gene (reference sequence). CDR3 residues: CASRDRDRVVNTEAFF. The CDR3, as DNA: TGTGCCAGCAGAGACAGGGACAGGGTCGTGAACACTGAAGCTTTCTTT.

V and J are TRBV27 and TRBJ2-5; 9 nucleotides align to TRBD1. The CDR3 is made up of 14 amino acids. Germline V gives CDR1 MNHEY, CDR2 SMNVEV (reference sequence). After removal of 6 bases from V and 5 bases from J, the junction contained 7 bases not matched to a gene. The CDR3 DNA reads as TGTGCCAGCAGCGTACAGACAGGGGGGGAGACCCAGTACTTC. Translating it yields CASSVQTGGETQYF.

This clone was recorded a few times. The chain is built from TRBV6-5 and TRBJ2-2; no definite D call. Germline V gene sequence: CDR1 MNHEY, CDR2 SVGAGI. This CDR3 region has 13 residues. Deletions cut 0 bases from V and 8 bases from J, with 7 bases between. The CDR3 protein is CASSYSSWGELFF. The CDR3 nucleotides read TGTGCCAGCAGTTACTCGAGTTGGGGGGAGCTGTTTTTT.

The chain has TRBV10-2 and TRBJ1-5, with TRBD1 matching 12 bases. With 6 bases clipped from V and 1 base from J, the junction kept 10 bases outside the gene matches. The V gene's germline CDR1 is WSHSY and CDR2 SAAADI. CDR3 length: 18 residues. The CDR3 spells CASSDGDRGLESNQPQHF. The CDR3 nucleotides read TGCGCCAGCAGCGATGGGGACAGGGGGCTTGAGAGCAATCAGCCCCAGCATTTT.

J is TRBJ2-1 and V is TRBV27; D might be TRBD1 (6 bases). Per the germline V gene, CDR1 is MNHEY and CDR2 is SMNVEV (reference sequence). Trimming took off 5 bases at V and 2 bases at J, with 19 bases between the two ends. This CDR3 comprises 17 residues. CDR3: CASSPLSGTPAYNEQFF. CDR3 bases: TGTGCCAGCAGTCCGCTCTCCGGGACACCGGCCTACAATGAGCAGTTCTTC.

This clone was detected a few times. The chain has TRBV6-5 and TRBJ1-2; D is unresolved. V was trimmed by 2 bases and J by 12 bases, leaving 19 bases between them. Looked up from germline, CDR1 is MNHEY and CDR2 is SVGAGI. This CDR3 region has 14 residues. The CDR3 is CASSYDPGRGFDTF. In nucleotides, the CDR3 is TGTGCCAGCAGTTACGACCCGGGCCGGGGTTTTGACACCTTC.

This chain joins TRBV7-9 and TRBJ2-3, with 7 bases aligning to TRBD2. V lost 5 bases, J lost 1 base, and 9 bases stayed unmatched. There are 16 residues in the CDR3. Looked up from germline, CDR1 is SEHNR and CDR2 is FQNEAQ (reference sequence). Written as DNA, the CDR3 is TGTGCCAGCAGCAGACTGGGGAGGGTTGGCACAGATACGCAGTATTTT. Residues: CASSRLGRVGTDTQYF. The whole variable domain, filled in from reference TRBV7-9 and TRBJ2-3, reads DTGVSQNPRHKITKRGQNVTFRCDPISEHNRLYWYRQTLGQGPEFLTYFQNEAQLEKSRLLSDRFSAERPKGSFSTLEIQRTEQGDSAMYLCASSRLGRVGTDTQYFGPGTRLTVL.

The chain links TRBV28 to TRBJ2-2, with no clear D. Germline CDR1 MDHEN, CDR2 SYDVKM. The ends were cut back, 3 bases at V and 2 bases at J, with 13 bases in the middle. The CDR3 has 16 amino acids. The CDR3 reads CASSLRLLRNTGELFF. The CDR3 DNA reads as TGTGCCAGCAGTTTGAGGCTACTCCGAAACACCGGGGAGCTGTTTTTT.

V usage is TRBV5-1 and J usage is TRBJ1-4; D not certain. The CDR3 runs 14 residues. V was cut by 0 bases and J by 7 bases, with 10 bases left in between. The germline CDR1 and CDR2 sequences are SGHRS and YFSETQ. CDR3 DNA: TGCGCCAGCAGCTTGGAGCCGGGAGGTGAAAAACTGTTTTTT. Translating it yields CASSLEPGGEKLFF.

This chain's CDR3 is CASRGQGLANEKLFF. CDR3 coding DNA: TGTGCCAGCAGGGGACAGGGTTTGGCTAATGAAAAACTGTTTTTT. J is TRBJ1-4 and V is TRBV6-1; 9 positions agree with TRBD1. V lost 6 bases and J lost 3; bases outside the gene matches: 5. CDR1 and CDR2 (germline): MNHNS, SASEGT. This CDR3 is 15 amino acids long.

About this clone: One end of the junction is discordant with germline, which a read error may explain. Additional DNA sequences in this sample encode the identical CDR3. The rearrangement joins TRBV7-3 to TRBJ1-3, with D unresolved. This CDR3 has 16 residues. Germline-derived CDR1 and CDR2 are SGHTA and FQGTGA. Written as DNA, the CDR3 is TGTGCCAGCAGCCCGTCGGGCGGGAGTTCTGGAAACACTATATATTTT. Its translation: CASSPSGGSSGNTIYF. The whole variable domain, filled in from reference TRBV7-3 and TRBJ1-3, reads GAGVSQTPSNKVTEKGKYVELRCDPISGHTALYWYRQSLGQGPEFLIYFQGTGAADDSGLPNDRFFAVRPEGSVSTLKIQRTERGDSAVYLCASSPSGGSSGNTIYFGEGSWLTVV.

This clone was counted only a few times. Here the CDR3 reads CASSFDSLNTEAFF. CDR3 nucleotide sequence: TGTGCCAGCAGTTTTGACAGCTTGAACACTGAAGCTTTCTTT. This sequence joins TRBV2 and TRBJ1-1, with D perhaps matching TRBD1 (5 bases). Germline V gene lookup returns CDR1 SNHLY and CDR2 FYNNEI. The CDR3 spans 14 residues. The V and J ends lost 5 bases and 0 bases respectively, with 10 bases between them.